The subject of this entry is one T cell receptor (beta chain). The antigen is not known. This sample was included in a study of PD-L1 blockade in urothelial cancer. Sequencing used immunoSEQ multiplex PCR; TCRdb keeps in-frame clones, though not all of them. Counted here are approximately 90,000 clones, less than 90% occurring once; the ten biggest clones make up roughly 2%. Time point in this sample: pretreatment peripheral blood. Findings and limits, study-wide: When pretreatment blood TCR clonality was below the median, it predicted better survival.

This sequence originates from a man in his 60s with urothelial cancer. Specimen: PBMCs, collected around atezolizumab (anti-PD-L1) treatment.

As DNA, the CDR3 is TGCGCCAGCTACCCCAGGAGGGGGCGGGACACTGAAGCTTTCTTT. Translating gives CASYPRRGRDTEAFF. The chain has TRBV5-1 and TRBJ1-1; TRBD1 agrees at 7 bases. CDR1 is SGHRS, CDR2 YFSETQ, per germline. V dropped 7 bases and J dropped 3; count of bases not matched to a gene: 12. The CDR3 contains 15 residues.